These 20 T cell receptor beta chains originate from one sample sequenced in a study of blood T cell repertoires in COVID-19. Here immunoSEQ multiplex PCR was the method, and the copy in TCRdb shows in-frame clones only, minus some. This repertoire shows more than 65,000 clones, 87% found once; its top ten account for 5% to 5.5%. Input material: peripheral blood. The receptors were gathered from a man between 60 and 75 years old with acute or convalescent COVID-19.

The chain employs TRBV9 and TRBJ2-2; 8 bases are a match to TRBD1. CDR1 and CDR2 from the germline V gene are SGDLS and YYNGEE. V dropped 0 bases and J dropped 5; count of bases not matched to a gene: 6. CDR3 size: 16 residues. The CDR3 nucleotides read TGTGCCAGCAGCGTAGGATCGGACAGGGTTACCGGGGAGCTGTTTTTT. Its translation is CASSVGSDRVTGELFF.

This sequence joins TRBV30 and TRBJ1-6; D is perhaps TRBD1 (6 bases). The CDR3 consists of 14 residues. Per germline, CDR1 GTSNPN and CDR2 SVGIG (reference sequence). V gave up 3 bases and J gave up 9 bases, with 15 bases separating them. The CDR3 bases are TGTGCCTGGAGAATCGGGACAAGACGTTCACCCCTCCACTTT. Translated: CAWRIGTRRSPLHF. The full variable domain, completed using reference TRBV30 and TRBJ1-6, is SQTIHQWPATLVQPVGSPLSLECTVEGTSNPNLYWYRQAAGRGLQLLFYSVGIGQISSEVPQNLSASRPQDRQFILSSKKLLLSDSGFYLCAWRIGTRRSPLHFGNGTRLTVT.

V is TRBV19 and J is TRBJ2-5, with 12 positions matching TRBD2. J lost 2 bases, V lost 2 bases, and 12 bases had no gene match. Germline V CDR1 and CDR2: LNHDA, SQIVND (reference sequence). The CDR3 is made up of 19 amino acids. The CDR3, as DNA: TGTGCCAGTAGTATAAGAAAAGGTCCTAGCGGGGGGGCTCAAGAGACCCAGTACTTC. It encodes CASSIRKGPSGGAQETQYF.

V gene TRBV6-5 combines with J gene TRBJ1-2; 8 bases are shared with TRBD1. With V trimmed by 7 bases and J by 7 bases, 8 bases remained unmatched. CDR1 and CDR2 (germline): MNHEY, SVGAGI. The CDR3 loop spans 13 amino acids. CDR3: CASKTGEKGGYTF. The DNA of the CDR3 is TGTGCCAGCAAGACAGGGGAGAAAGGTGGCTACACCTTC.

The chain joins TRBV21-1 to TRBJ2-1; the table gives TRBD2 as D, unverified against the DNA. TRBV21-1 constitutes a pseudogene. This CDR3 has 13 amino acids. This CDR3 reads CASSSMDYEEQFF. Here the CDR3 DNA reads TGTGCCAGCAGCTCGATGGACTACGAGGAGCAGTTCTTC.

V and J are TRBV5-4 and TRBJ1-3; 8 nucleotides line up with TRBD1. CDR3 length: 17 amino acids. V shed 4 bases, J shed 4 bases, and the junction held 13 bases outside the gene matches. Per germline, CDR1 SGHNT and CDR2 YYREEE (reference sequence). The CDR3, as DNA: TGTGCCAGCAGCCTCCAGCAGACAGGGGTTGGAGGAAACACCATATATTTT. Translated: CASSLQQTGVGGNTIYF. The variable domain in full, with the rest retrieved from reference TRBV5-4 and TRBJ1-3, is ETGVTQSPTHLIKTRGQQVTLRCSSQSGHNTVSWYQQALGQGPQFIFQYYREEENGRGNFPPRFSGLQFPNYSSELNVNALELDDSALYLCASSLQQTGVGGNTIYFGEGSWLTVV.

For the CDR3, the DNA is TGTGCCAGCAGCCAACCTCTCCGGGGGGTCGTCAATGAGCAGTTCTTC. Translated, it gives CASSQPLRGVVNEQFF. The chain combines TRBV13 with TRBJ2-1; 7 bases map to TRBD2. This CDR3 spans 16 amino acids. Germline assignment: CDR1 PRHDT and CDR2 FYEKMQ (reference sequence). Unmatched junction bases numbered 13, after V lost 5 bases and J lost 6 bases.

The chain employs TRBV10-1 and TRBJ2-6, with D possibly TRBD2 on 6 matching bases. CDR1 and CDR2 from the germline V gene are WNHNN and SYGVQD (reference sequence). CDR3 length: 19 residues. Trimming stripped 4 bases from V and 0 bases from J, with 19 bases between. CDR3 DNA sequence: TGCGCCAGCAGTGGGGGGGAGGTCAGACAAAGCTCTGGGGCCAACGTCCTGACTTTC. Translation: CASSGGEVRQSSGANVLTF.

The rearrangement joins TRBV18 to TRBJ1-3; possible D gene TRBD1, 6 bases. The CDR3 consists of 13 residues. The V and J ends lost 4 bases and 2 bases respectively, with 6 bases between them. Germline assignment: CDR1 KGHSH and CDR2 LQKENI. The CDR3 bases are TGTGCCAGCTCACAGGGGGCTGGAAACACCATATATTTT. Translated, it gives CASSQGAGNTIYF.

This clone was recorded only once. V usage is TRBV15 and J usage is TRBJ2-7, with 8 bases lining up with TRBD2. J was trimmed by 3 bases and V by 0 bases; bases with no gene match: 1. Germline V gene sequence: CDR1 LNHNV, CDR2 YYDKDF (reference sequence). This CDR3 is built from 14 residues. The DNA of the CDR3 is TGTGCCACCAGCAGAGAAGCGGGAGACTACGAGCAGTACTTC. Its translation: CATSREAGDYEQYF.

The V and J genes are TRBV4-3 and TRBJ1-6, with a tentative D call TRBD1 (5 bases). Germline V lookup: CDR1 LGHNA, CDR2 YSLEER. Trimming took off 0 bases at V and 8 bases at J, with 14 bases between the two ends. There are 16 residues in the CDR3. This chain's CDR3 is CASSQEGQGGYSPLHF. The CDR3 bases are TGCGCCAGCAGCCAAGAGGGTCAGGGAGGCTATTCACCCCTCCACTTT.

The sample holds a few counts of this clone. V and J are TRBV29-1 and TRBJ1-5; D possibly corresponds to TRBD1 (6 bases). Germline lookup yields CDR1 SQVTM and CDR2 ANQGSEA. The ends were cut back, 8 bases at V and 7 bases at J, with 24 bases in the middle. CDR3 length: 15 residues. CDR3 in amino acids: CSSSEDGGAGQPQHF. Here the CDR3 DNA reads TGCAGCTCTTCGGAGGATGGGGGCGCAGGACAGCCCCAGCATTTT.

The V gene is TRBV29-1, the J gene TRBJ2-3; 15 nucleotides line up with TRBD2. Germline assignment: CDR1 SQVTM and CDR2 ANQGSEA. J gave up 5 bases and V 6 bases, and 6 bases lay outside the gene matches. This CDR3 contains 15 residues. The CDR3 DNA is TGCAGCGTCGGACTAGCGGGGGGGCCTGGAGATACGCAGTATTTT. Translating it yields CSVGLAGGPGDTQYF.

V usage is TRBV14 and J usage is TRBJ1-6, with 8 bases lining up with TRBD1. The CDR3 is 18 amino acids. V gave up 5 bases and J gave up 0 bases; unmatched junction bases: 9. Per germline, CDR1 SGHDN and CDR2 FVKESK. The CDR3 loop is CASSSWTGPSSYNSPLHF. The CDR3 nucleotides read TGTGCCAGCAGCTCCTGGACAGGGCCGAGCTCCTATAATTCACCCCTCCACTTT.

The chain combines TRBV19 with TRBJ1-1; D perhaps matches TRBD1 (6 bases). The V end lost 7 bases, the J end lost 3 bases, and 24 bases lay between the germline ends. This CDR3 comprises 17 residues. Germline CDR1 LNHDA, CDR2 SQIVND (reference sequence). DNA for the CDR3: TGTGCCAGTAAGGGATTCGTGACACAGGGATATGACACTGAAGCTTTCTTT. Translated, it gives CASKGFVTQGYDTEAFF.

The V call is TRBV6-5, the J call TRBJ2-5, with D perhaps TRBD1 (6 bases). From germline, CDR1 is MNHEY and CDR2 SVGAGI. CDR3 length: 13 amino acids. V dropped 7 bases and J dropped 3 bases, with 12 bases sitting between them. The CDR3 nucleotides read TGTGCCAGCATAAGGGGGTGGGAAGAGACCCAGTACTTC. Its translation is CASIRGWEETQYF.

This chain joins TRBV30 and TRBJ2-7; TRBD2 matches at 13 bases. CDR1 GTSNPN and CDR2 SVGIG come from the germline V gene (reference sequence). This CDR3 spans 17 amino acids. J lost 2 bases, V lost 0 bases, and 7 bases had no gene match. In DNA form, the CDR3 reads TGTGCCTGGAGTGTAAAGGTACTAGCGGGGGGGCCCTACGAGCAGTACTTC. Protein: CAWSVKVLAGGPYEQYF.

This sequence joins TRBV5-1 and TRBJ2-2; D may be TRBD1 (6 bases). The germline V and J ends were trimmed by 0 bases and 1 base, with 7 bases remaining between them. CDR3 length: 15 amino acids. Per the germline V gene, CDR1 is SGHRS and CDR2 is YFSETQ. The DNA for the CDR3 is TGCGCCAGCAGCTTGGGCAGGGGGAACACCGGGGAGCTGTTTTTT. Translated: CASSLGRGNTGELFF.

This chain joins TRBV19 and TRBJ1-3; D is unclear. V lost 6 bases and J lost 0, with 9 bases in between. Germline-derived CDR1 and CDR2 are LNHDA and SQIVND (reference sequence). This CDR3 has 14 residues. CDR3 in DNA: TGTGCCAGTAGGTTCGGACTCTCTGGAAACACCATATATTTT. Residues: CASRFGLSGNTIYF.

This clone was detected only a few times. The chain uses TRBV19 and TRBJ2-7; D unclear. Germline assignment: CDR1 LNHDA and CDR2 SQIVND (reference sequence). V was clipped by 3 bases and J by 5 bases, with 11 bases between them. This CDR3 has 13 residues. The CDR3 region is CASSMLPTNEQYF. CDR3 bases: TGTGCCAGTAGTATGCTACCTACTAACGAGCAGTACTTC.